The source of this T cell receptor beta chain is a study of shared clonotypes between healthy human individuals. Study information: Aged between 18 and 49, the donors were a couple of women and three men. The study used three CD4 naive, three CD4 memory, two CD8 naive and one CD8 memory plate per donor.

Sequencing was performed with immunoSEQ multiplex PCR; in TCRdb, only in-frame clones are kept and a portion is missing. The sample yields 95,000 to 120,000 clones, about 70% seen once. Germline V lookup: CDR1 SGHDT, CDR2 YYEEEE. V lost 2 bases to trimming and J lost 4 bases, with 12 bases between them. The CDR3 spans 14 residues. The genes are TRBV5-6 and TRBJ1-2, with D possibly matching TRBD1 (6 bases). Source material: memory CD8+ T cells sorted from blood. The subset here: CD45RO+ cells pooled with CCR7-negative TemRA cells. This TCR came from a young woman in good health. CDR3 protein: CASSFSGGGYGYTF. Written as DNA, the CDR3 is TGTGCCAGCAGCTTTTCCGGGGGCGGCTATGGCTACACCTTC.